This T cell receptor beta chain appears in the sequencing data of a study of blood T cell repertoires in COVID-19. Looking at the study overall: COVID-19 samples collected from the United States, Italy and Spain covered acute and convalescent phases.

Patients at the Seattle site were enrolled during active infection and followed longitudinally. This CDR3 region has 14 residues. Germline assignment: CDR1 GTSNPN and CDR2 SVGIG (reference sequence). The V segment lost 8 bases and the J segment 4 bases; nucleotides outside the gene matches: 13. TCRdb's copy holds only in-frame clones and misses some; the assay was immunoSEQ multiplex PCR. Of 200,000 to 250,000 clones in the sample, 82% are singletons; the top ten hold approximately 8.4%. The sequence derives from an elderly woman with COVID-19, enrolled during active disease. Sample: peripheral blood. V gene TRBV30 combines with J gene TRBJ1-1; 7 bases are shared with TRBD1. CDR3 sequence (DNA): TGTGCCGGACTGACAGGGACGCGTGCCACTGAAGCTTTCTTT. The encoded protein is CAGLTGTRATEAFF.